This T cell receptor (beta chain) was sequenced during a study of vaccination effects on CD4 cells after COVID-19. Expansion with viral peptide pools was applied to antigen-specific CD4+ T cells by the ViraFEST assay prior to sequencing. Culturing for 10 to 11 days preceded CD4+ T cell isolation. People in the vaccine group had not been infected with SARS-CoV-2 before, and their nucleocapsid antibodies were negative. Comments on this clone: Its cognate antigen is unknown.

Assay: immunoSEQ multiplex PCR; the TCRdb copy retains only in-frame clones and omits some. This sample carries about 43,000 clones, roughly 79% of them seen once, and the ten largest clones take 11%. The TCR comes from a human donor who received a COVID-19 vaccine. The material sequenced was CD4+ T cells from PBMCs cultured with SARS-CoV-2 spike peptides, taken before COVID-19 vaccination.

The CDR3 region is CASSDPGTSSYNEQFF. CDR3 nucleotides: TGTGCCAGCAGCGACCCCGGGACTAGCTCCTACAATGAGCAGTTCTTC. The chain is built from TRBV6-2 or TRBV6-3 and TRBJ2-1; 8 nucleotides match TRBD2. V shed 6 bases and J 0 bases; nucleotides not matched to a gene: 7. Germline lookup yields CDR1 MNHEY and CDR2 SVGEGT. The CDR3 extends over 16 amino acids.